Following are 20 T cell receptor beta chains from one sample sequenced in a study of blood T cell repertoires in COVID-19. The assay was immunoSEQ multiplex PCR, and TCRdb's table has in-frame clones only and misses some. The table includes more than 120,000 clones, approximately 87% detected once. Input material: peripheral blood. Receptor source: a man aged 50-60 years who had recovered from COVID-19.

The chain couples TRBV4-2 to TRBJ2-3, with 10 positions matching TRBD2. The CDR3 has 17 residues. V dropped 4 bases and J dropped 1; count of bases not matched to a gene: 8. Germline-derived CDR1 and CDR2 are LGHNA and YNFKEQ. The CDR3 DNA sequence: TGTGCCAGCAGCCCCGGGTTAGCGGGGGGCGGCACAGATACGCAGTATTTT. Translated: CASSPGLAGGGTDTQYF.

In its sample, this clone was seen a few times. CDR3: CASSQFHRPSGFAFF. For the CDR3, the DNA is TGTGCCAGCAGCCAGTTCCACAGGCCCAGCGGGTTCGCTTTCTTT. The chain joins TRBV3-1 (or the pseudogene TRBV3-2) to TRBJ1-1; TRBD1 is a possible D gene (5 bases). There are 15 residues in the CDR3. CDR1 LGHDT and CDR2 YNNKEL come from the germline V gene (reference sequence). Trimming stripped 3 bases from V and 11 bases from J, with 22 bases between.

For this clone: The identical CDR3 is also encoded by other nucleotide sequences in the sample. CDR3 sequence: CASSYSGRSSYEQYF. Here the CDR3 DNA reads TGTGCCAGCAGTTACTCTGGGAGAAGCTCCTACGAGCAGTACTTC. This rearrangement joins TRBV6-5 to TRBJ2-7; TRBD2 is a possible D gene (5 bases). V dropped 0 bases and J dropped 0 bases, with 9 bases sitting between them. CDR1 is MNHEY and CDR2 is SVGAGI in the germline V gene. The CDR3 loop spans 15 amino acids.

The chain links TRBV12-3 or TRBV12-4 to TRBJ1-2, with 8 positions matching TRBD1. V gave up 6 bases and J gave up 8 bases; unmatched junction bases: 5. The CDR3 covers 12 residues. CDR3 nucleotide sequence: TGTGCCAGCAGAGGACAGGGAGTAGGCTACACCTTC. Protein: CASRGQGVGYTF.

This chain uses TRBV23-1 with TRBJ1-6, with D uncertain. TRBV23-1 has ORF status, its function being uncertain. V gave up 2 bases and J gave up 0 bases, with 17 bases separating them. The CDR3 is 19 amino acids. CDR3 in DNA: TGCGCCAGCAGTCAAGCCCAGGACGGGGTTAGCTCCTATAATTCACCCCTCCACTTT. Translating it yields CASSQAQDGVSSYNSPLHF.

The V gene is TRBV7-2, the J gene TRBJ2-5, with D perhaps matching TRBD1 (6 bases). The V gene's germline CDR1 is SGHTA and CDR2 FQGNSA. The CDR3 runs to 17 residues. V was trimmed by 3 bases and J by 3 bases, leaving 20 bases between them. The CDR3 reads CASSFGQPTYYEETQYF. The DNA for the CDR3 is TGTGCCAGCAGCTTCGGACAGCCGACCTACTATGAAGAGACCCAGTACTTC. Variable domain in full (rest from reference TRBV7-2 and TRBJ2-5): GAGVSQSPSNKVTEKGKDVELRCDPISGHTALYWYRQSLGQGLEFLIYFQGNSAPDKSGLPSDRFSAERTGGSVSTLTIQRTQQEDSAVYLCASSFGQPTYYEETQYFGPGTRLLVL.

This clone was found once. The chain couples TRBV12-3 or TRBV12-4 to TRBJ1-2; 8 nucleotides match TRBD1. The trim removed 8 bases at V and 4 bases at J, leaving 6 bases unmatched. The CDR3 length is 13 residues. CDR3 region: CASQIGQGYGYTF. CDR3 bases: TGTGCCAGCCAGATAGGACAGGGCTATGGCTACACCTTC.

V is TRBV3-1 (or the pseudogene TRBV3-2) and J is TRBJ2-5, with 7 positions matching TRBD2. CDR1 is LGHDT and CDR2 is YNNKEL in the germline V gene (reference sequence). The CDR3 runs 13 residues. V shed 8 bases, J shed 3 bases, and the junction held 6 bases outside the gene matches. DNA of the CDR3: TGTGCCAGCCAGAGGGAGGGTGAAGAGACCCAGTACTTC. It encodes CASQREGEETQYF.

DNA of the CDR3: TGTGCCAGCGGAACCAGGGTGAACACTGAAGCTTTCTTT. Translated, it gives CASGTRVNTEAFF. This rearrangement joins TRBV12-3 or TRBV12-4 to TRBJ1-1; the D gene is possibly TRBD1 (5 bases). V lost 8 bases and J lost 0, with 10 bases in between. This CDR3 has 13 amino acids.

V is TRBV7-2 and J is TRBJ2-1; maybe TRBD1 (6 bases). V lost 5 bases and J lost 8, with 10 bases in between. The CDR3 runs to 12 residues. Germline-derived CDR1 and CDR2 are SGHTA and FQGNSA. The CDR3 nucleotides are TGTGCCAGCAGCCCCACAGGGTATGAGCAGTTCTTC. Protein sequence: CASSPTGYEQFF.

In DNA, the CDR3 is TGTGCCAGCAGCCCACAGGGGTATGGCTACACCTTC. Protein: CASSPQGYGYTF. The chain carries TRBV7-9 and TRBJ1-2; 7 bases are a match to TRBD1. From germline, CDR1 is SEHNR and CDR2 FQNEAQ (reference sequence). The trim removed 5 bases at V and 5 bases at J, leaving 2 bases unmatched. There are 12 residues in the CDR3.

The gene calls are TRBV5-1 and TRBJ1-1; 7 positions match TRBD1. Germline-derived CDR1 and CDR2 are SGHRS and YFSETQ. This CDR3 comprises 14 residues. J was trimmed by 4 bases and V by 5 bases; bases with no gene match: 8. CDR3 bases: TGCGCCAGCAGTTCTACAGGGGCGGCCACTGAAGCTTTCTTT. Translating gives CASSSTGAATEAFF.

The V and J genes are TRBV6-5 and TRBJ1-1; 7 bases are a match to TRBD1. CDR1 is MNHEY and CDR2 is SVGAGI in the germline V gene. The CDR3 has 14 residues. The V and J ends lost 5 bases and 7 bases, in that order; junction bases with no gene match: 10. The CDR3 sequence is CASSHPRDSVEAFF. In DNA, the CDR3 is TGTGCCAGCAGTCACCCTCGGGACAGCGTTGAAGCTTTCTTT.

This chain joins TRBV11-3 and TRBJ2-5, with 8 bases lining up with TRBD1. Germline CDR1 reads SGHNT; CDR2 reads YENEEA. J was trimmed by 5 bases and V by 1 base; bases with no gene match: 6. This CDR3 has 15 residues. CDR3 sequence reads: CASSLGGDRGETQYF. CDR3 nucleotides: TGTGCCAGCAGCTTAGGTGGCGACAGGGGTGAGACCCAGTACTTC.

The chain is built from TRBV4-3 and TRBJ2-5, with TRBD2 as a possible D gene (6 bases). V was clipped by 0 bases and J by 3 bases, with 11 bases between them. Looked up from germline, CDR1 is LGHNA and CDR2 is YSLEER. The CDR3 sequence is 15 residues long. This CDR3 is CASSQELPGEETQYF. The CDR3 DNA is TGCGCCAGCAGCCAAGAGCTACCGGGAGAAGAGACCCAGTACTTC.

The rearrangement uses TRBV29-1 and TRBJ2-7, with 8 bases identical to TRBD1. After removal of 5 bases from V and 3 bases from J, the junction contained 18 bases not matched to a gene. Germline values: CDR1 SQVTM, CDR2 ANQGSEA. This CDR3 spans 17 amino acids. The CDR3 reads CSVWMIPRQGTYYEQYF. The CDR3 coding sequence is TGCAGCGTTTGGATGATACCCAGACAGGGGACCTACTACGAGCAGTACTTC.

A note on this clone: The germline gene is not matched at one end of the junction; a read error may be the cause. The chain employs TRBV4-3 and TRBJ1-4, with TRBD1 matching 7 bases. CDR1 is LGHNA, CDR2 YSLEER, per germline. The CDR3 sequence is 14 residues long. This chain's CDR3 is CASSQAARGITLIF. CDR3 coding DNA: TGCGCCAGCAGCCAAGCCGCCAGGGGGATTACTTTGATTTTT.

This chain links TRBV6-2 or TRBV6-3 with TRBJ2-3, with 9 bases identical to TRBD2. V was clipped by 0 bases and J by 15 bases; unmatched bases: 4. CDR1 and CDR2 (germline): MNHEY, SVGEGT. The CDR3 covers 12 residues. DNA of the CDR3: TGTGCCAGCAGTTACTCTAGCGGGGGAGGATATTTT. This codes for CASSYSSGGGYF.

This chain links TRBV30 with TRBJ1-2; the D gene is possibly TRBD1 (5 bases). Germline lookup yields CDR1 GTSNPN and CDR2 SVGIG (reference sequence). CDR3 length: 13 residues. V was shortened by 3 bases and J by 5 bases, with 13 bases between the two germline ends. The CDR3 DNA follows: TGTGCCTGGAGCGTACCGGGGGAATATGGCTACACCTTC. It codes for CAWSVPGEYGYTF.

V gene TRBV5-5 combines with J gene TRBJ1-2, with 8 bases fitting TRBD1. With V trimmed by 4 bases and J by 8 bases, 13 bases remained unmatched. Germline V gene sequence: CDR1 SGHKS, CDR2 YYEKEE (reference sequence). The CDR3 has 15 amino acids. CDR3 region: CASSDGRGQAEGYTF. The CDR3 nucleotides are TGTGCCAGCAGCGACGGAAGGGGACAGGCCGAGGGCTACACCTTC.